This T cell receptor (beta chain) was found in a study of T cells after yellow fever vaccination. CDR3 length: 14 residues. CDR1 is SGDLS and CDR2 is YYNGEE in the germline V gene. The V end lost 0 bases, the J end lost 3 bases, and 6 bases lay between the germline ends. TCRdb reanalysed the 5' RACE reads using MiXCR and keeps one entry per CDR3 protein. This sample has hundreds of thousands of distinct CDR3 sequences; 13% occur once, and the top ten carry 11% to 15%. The starting material was PBMCs, obtained on the day of the yellow fever booster vaccination. The sequence was obtained from a man younger than 45 who received the YFV17D yellow fever vaccine. The V call is TRBV9, the J call TRBJ2-2; D not certain. The DNA of the CDR3 is TGTGCCAGCAGCGTAGTTTCTGACACCGGGGAGCTGTTTTTT. As protein: CASSVVSDTGELFF.